These 31 T cell receptor beta chains share one sample of origin, sequenced in a study of graft-versus-host responses after intestinal transplantation. Only in-frame clones appear in the TCRdb table, and some are missing; sequencing was by immunoSEQ multiplex PCR. The table lists some 48,000 clones, 85% to 95% of them singletons. Their antigen targets remain unknown. Here the sequenced sample was unstimulated CD8+ T cells sorted from spleen or lymph node cells, taken before transplant. The receptors here all came from a human donor who was the organ donor for an intestinal transplant.

The chain uses TRBV2 and TRBJ2-4, with 7 bases fitting TRBD2. The junction had 14 bases not matched to a gene; V was cut back by 6 bases and J by 0 bases. The germline gives CDR1 SNHLY, CDR2 FYNNEI. The CDR3 length is 18 residues. This CDR3 reads CASSPTMGRERAKNIQYF. CDR3 DNA sequence: TGTGCCAGCAGCCCGACAATGGGGAGGGAGAGAGCCAAAAACATTCAGTACTTC. Full variable domain (remainder filled in from reference TRBV2 and TRBJ2-4): EPEVTQTPSHQVTQMGQEVILRCVPISNHLYFYWYRQILGQKVEFLVSFYNNEISEKSEIFDDQFSVERPDGSNFTLKIRSTKLEDSAMYFCASSPTMGRERAKNIQYFGAGTRLSVL.

The chain links TRBV28 to TRBJ1-5, with D hard to call. Germline CDR1 and CDR2: MDHEN and SYDVKM. The CDR3 sequence is 15 residues long. V dropped 7 bases and J dropped 3 bases, with 16 bases sitting between them. The CDR3 here is CASTSPGSDNQPQHF. The CDR3 bases are TGTGCCAGCACTTCCCCCGGGTCCGACAATCAGCCCCAGCATTTT. Full variable domain (remainder filled in from reference TRBV28 and TRBJ1-5): DVKVTQSSRYLVKRTGEKVFLECVQDMDHENMFWYRQDPGLGLRLIYFSYDVKMKEKGDIPEGYSVSREKKERFSLILESASTNQTSMYLCASTSPGSDNQPQHFGDGTRLSIL.

This chain connects TRBV7-9 to TRBJ1-6, with D possibly TRBD1 on 5 matching bases. The CDR3 covers 15 residues. V dropped 3 bases and J dropped 3 bases, with 9 bases sitting between them. Germline-derived CDR1 and CDR2 are SEHNR and FQNEAQ (reference sequence). CDR3 sequence: CASSFDSIYNSPLHF. The CDR3 region has the DNA TGTGCCAGCAGCTTTGACAGCATCTATAATTCACCCCTCCACTTT. The complete variable domain, with remaining parts taken from reference TRBV7-9 and TRBJ1-6, reads DTGVSQNPRHKITKRGQNVTFRCDPISEHNRLYWYRQTLGQGPEFLTYFQNEAQLEKSRLLSDRFSAERPKGSFSTLEIQRTEQGDSAMYLCASSFDSIYNSPLHFGNGTRLTVT.

The chain is built from TRBV28 and TRBJ1-5, with D possibly TRBD1 on 6 matching bases. The CDR3 runs to 14 residues. Germline CDR1 is MDHEN and CDR2 is SYDVKM. Trimming took off 3 bases at V and 4 bases at J, with 10 bases between the two ends. CDR3 coding DNA: TGTGCCAGCAGTTTGCCAGGGGTGAATCAGCCCCAGCATTTT. Translation gives CASSLPGVNQPQHF.

The chain recombines TRBV5-6 with TRBJ2-2, with a possible D match to TRBD2 (6 bases). Germline CDR1 reads SGHDT; CDR2 reads YYEEEE. V lost 2 bases to trimming and J lost 1 base, with 9 bases between them. CDR3 size: 15 residues. The CDR3 region has the DNA TGTGCCAGCAGCTTAGAGGGACTGAACACCGGGGAGCTGTTTTTT. Protein sequence: CASSLEGLNTGELFF.

The V gene is TRBV28, the J gene TRBJ2-7, with 8 bases that match TRBD1. Germline assignment: CDR1 MDHEN and CDR2 SYDVKM. The CDR3 extends over 13 amino acids. Trimming at V came to 3 bases and at J to 4 bases, leaving 2 bases not matched to a gene. The CDR3 sequence: CASSFRGRYEQYF. CDR3 DNA: TGTGCCAGCAGTTTCAGGGGGCGGTACGAGCAGTACTTC.

This clone was observed a single time. V gene TRBV9 combines with J gene TRBJ1-1; possible D gene TRBD1, 6 bases. Trimming left V 5 bases short and J 6 bases short, with 17 bases between. CDR1 SGDLS and CDR2 YYNGEE come from the germline V gene. CDR3 length equals 14 residues. CDR3 bases: TGTGCCAGCAGAGAGGAGCAGGGGTACTCTGAAGCTTTCTTT. Its translation is CASREEQGYSEAFF.

The chain has TRBV2 and TRBJ1-6; D is undetermined. Germline values: CDR1 SNHLY, CDR2 FYNNEI. The CDR3 runs 16 residues. Trimming took off 0 bases at V and 7 bases at J, with 13 bases between the two ends. CDR3 nucleotide sequence: TGTGCCAGCAGTGAAGCTTCTGGGTTAGTAAATTCACCCCTCCACTTT. Its protein product is CASSEASGLVNSPLHF. Filled out from reference TRBV2 and TRBJ1-6, the complete variable domain reads EPEVTQTPSHQVTQMGQEVILRCVPISNHLYFYWYRQILGQKVEFLVSFYNNEISEKSEIFDDQFSVERPDGSNFTLKIRSTKLEDSAMYFCASSEASGLVNSPLHFGNGTRLTVT.

V usage is TRBV27 and J usage is TRBJ1-6; D gene unclear. V lost 5 bases, J lost 6 bases, and 14 bases lay in between. The germline V gene encodes CDR1 MNHEY and CDR2 SMNVEV (reference sequence). The CDR3 spans 15 residues. Written as DNA, the CDR3 is TGTGCCAGCAGTCTCGATCGGGGAGGTAATTCACCCCTCCACTTT. Its translation: CASSLDRGGNSPLHF.

CDR3 amino acids: CASSGPIGGGTQYF. In DNA form, the CDR3 reads TGTGCCAGCAGCGGGCCGATCGGGGGCGGGACGCAGTATTTT. The V call is TRBV5-6, the J call TRBJ2-3; D may be TRBD1 or TRBD2 (6 bases each). Trimming shortened V by 4 bases and J by 9 bases, and 18 bases separated the two germline ends. This CDR3 contains 14 residues. CDR1 SGHDT and CDR2 YYEEEE come from the germline V gene.

The rearrangement links TRBV4-2 to TRBJ2-1; D is uncertain. Deletions cut 4 bases from V and 6 bases from J, with 10 bases between. CDR1 is LGHNA, CDR2 YNFKEQ, per germline. The CDR3 extends over 13 amino acids. The CDR3, as DNA: TGTGCCAGCAGCCTGACGGTGGGCAATGAGCAGTTCTTC. This sequence encodes CASSLTVGNEQFF.

This clone was seen once. The rearrangement uses TRBV19 and TRBJ1-1; tentative D call: TRBD1 (6 bases). Germline CDR1 and CDR2: LNHDA and SQIVND (reference sequence). The CDR3 totals 13 residues. Trimming stripped 10 bases from V and 0 bases from J, with 12 bases between. The CDR3 bases are TGTGCCACTCGAGGGGGTATGAACACTGAAGCTTTCTTT. Its translation: CATRGGMNTEAFF.

This chain uses TRBV25-1 with TRBJ2-5; 13 bases map to TRBD2. CDR1 and CDR2 (germline): MGHDK, SYGVNS. V lost 6 bases and J lost 2; bases outside the gene matches: 0. The CDR3 loop spans 14 amino acids. The chain's CDR3 is CASRLAGGQETQYF. CDR3 nucleotide sequence: TGTGCCAGCAGACTAGCGGGGGGGCAAGAGACCCAGTACTTC. Using reference TRBV25-1 and TRBJ2-5 for the parts outside the CDR3, the full variable domain is EADIYQTPRYLVIGTGKKITLECSQTMGHDKMYWYQQDPGMELHLIHYSYGVNSTEKGDLSSESTVSRIRTEHFPLTLESARPSHTSQYLCASRLAGGQETQYFGPGTRLLVL.

The V call is TRBV4-3, the J call TRBJ1-4; D is unresolved. V was shortened by 1 base and J by 5 bases, with 8 bases between the two germline ends. Per germline, CDR1 LGHNA and CDR2 YSLEER. The CDR3 is 14 amino acids. CDR3 sequence reads: CASSQGGVNEKLFF. The CDR3 nucleotides read TGCGCCAGCAGCCAAGGTGGAGTGAATGAAAAACTGTTTTTT.

The chain combines TRBV4-3 with TRBJ2-6; possible D gene TRBD1, 6 bases. The length of the CDR3 is 17 residues. With 3 bases removed from V and 0 bases from J, the gap between germline ends came to 12 bases. Germline loops: CDR1 LGHNA, CDR2 YSLEER. The CDR3 loop is CASSHDTDSSGANVLTF. In nucleotides, the CDR3 is TGCGCCAGCAGCCATGACACGGACAGCTCTGGGGCCAACGTCCTGACTTTC.

In its sample, this clone was seen once. The chain joins TRBV11-2 to TRBJ1-1; 7 bases map to TRBD1. Germline CDR1 is SGHAT and CDR2 is FQNNGV. V was clipped by 1 base and J by 1 base; unmatched bases: 6. This CDR3 is built from 16 residues. CDR3 in DNA: TGTGCCAGCAGCTTAGGGGATAGGACAGGGAACACTGAAGCTTTCTTT. Its translation is CASSLGDRTGNTEAFF.

The V gene is TRBV7-9, the J gene TRBJ1-1; 8 bases are a match to TRBD1. With 8 bases clipped from V and 8 bases from J, the junction kept 10 bases outside the gene matches. The length of the CDR3 is 13 residues. Germline lookup yields CDR1 SEHNR and CDR2 FQNEAQ (reference sequence). DNA of the CDR3: TGTGCCAGCGGACAGGGCGTTCTGGCCGAAGCTTTCTTT. Its protein product is CASGQGVLAEAFF.

In its sample, this clone was seen once. The chain joins TRBV6-5 to TRBJ2-2; 7 bases agree with TRBD1. Germline loops: CDR1 MNHEY, CDR2 SVGAGI. This CDR3 is built from 15 residues. V trimming: 5 bases; J trimming: 1 base; junction bases outside the gene matches: 4. The CDR3: CASSTQGWNTGELFF. CDR3 bases: TGTGCCAGCAGTACACAGGGGTGGAACACCGGGGAGCTGTTTTTT.

The chain combines TRBV28 with TRBJ2-5; D could derive from TRBD1 or TRBD2 (6 bases each). The end of the DNA is better explained by TRBJ2-7, so the J call may be wrong. The CDR3 extends over 15 amino acids. Looked up from germline, CDR1 is MDHEN and CDR2 is SYDVKM. The CDR3: CASSSPGGLSYEQYF. The CDR3 DNA follows: TGTGCCAGCAGTAGTCCCGGGGGCCTCTCCTACGAGCAGTACTTC.

V is TRBV28 and J is TRBJ2-1; 10 bases fit TRBD1. Looked up from germline, CDR1 is MDHEN and CDR2 is SYDVKM. V was pared by 4 bases and J by 3 bases, with 3 bases of the junction left unmatched. This CDR3 spans 15 amino acids. CDR3: CASSSGTGDYNEQFF. The DNA for the CDR3 is TGTGCCAGCAGTTCGGGGACAGGGGACTACAATGAGCAGTTCTTC.

The V gene is TRBV5-5, the J gene TRBJ2-7, with a possible D match to TRBD1 (6 bases). V was trimmed by 4 bases and J by 4 bases, leaving 21 bases between them. The CDR3 has 16 residues. Germline V gene sequence: CDR1 SGHKS, CDR2 YYEKEE (reference sequence). This CDR3 is CASSRGQSLTLYEQYF. CDR3 bases: TGTGCCAGCAGCCGCGGACAGAGTCTCACACTATACGAGCAGTACTTC.

The chain recombines TRBV4-1 with TRBJ1-1; 7 bases are shared with TRBD1. Germline trimming cut 1 base from V and 1 base from J; bases unmatched to any gene: 9. From germline, CDR1 is MGHRA and CDR2 YSYEKL. The CDR3 runs to 17 residues. The CDR3 spells CASSQVSQGFPNTEAFF. CDR3 nucleotides: TGCGCCAGCAGCCAAGTCTCACAGGGGTTCCCGAACACTGAAGCTTTCTTT.

The chain employs TRBV9 and TRBJ2-7; D gene unclear. The CDR3 extends over 15 amino acids. The V end was cut by 1 base, the J end by 3 bases, with 14 bases between. Germline V gene sequence: CDR1 SGDLS, CDR2 YYNGEE. The CDR3 nucleotides are TGTGCCAGCAGCGTAAGTCCCATGAGCGACTACGAGCAGTACTTC. Translating it yields CASSVSPMSDYEQYF.

This chain uses TRBV7-8 with TRBJ2-1, with 10 bases fitting TRBD2. The CDR3 is 15 amino acids. The V gene end was trimmed by 5 bases and the J gene end by 5 bases; junction bases not matched to a gene: 6. Germline lookup yields CDR1 SGHVS and CDR2 FQNEAQ. DNA of the CDR3: TGTGCCAGCAGCCCATTAGCGGGGGGCAACAATGAGCAGTTCTTC. Amino acid sequence: CASSPLAGGNNEQFF.

V and J are TRBV21-1 and TRBJ1-1; the D segment call TRBD1 is taken from the table without a DNA check. TRBV21-1 is a known pseudogene. This CDR3 spans 16 amino acids. The DNA of the CDR3 is TGTGCCAGCAGCCTAAACCGGGACAGCTTGAACACTGAAGCTTTCTTT. This sequence encodes CASSLNRDSLNTEAFF.

The gene calls are TRBV6-5 and TRBJ2-7; D possibly corresponds to TRBD1 (6 bases). The V and J ends lost 5 bases and 2 bases respectively, with 16 bases between them. This CDR3 is 15 amino acids long. CDR1 and CDR2 (germline): MNHEY, SVGAGI. CDR3 nucleotides: TGTGCCAGCAGTGTTCACGGGACACCGGCCTACGAGCAGTACTTC. It codes for CASSVHGTPAYEQYF.

CDR3 DNA sequence: TGTGCCAGCAGTGAAGTAGGGGGGGGGCTAGATACGCAGTATTTT. Its protein product is CASSEVGGGLDTQYF. The chain has TRBV2 and TRBJ2-3, with D possibly matching TRBD2 (7 bases). The germline V and J ends were trimmed by 1 base and 5 bases, with 13 bases remaining between them. The CDR3 has 15 amino acids. Looked up from germline, CDR1 is SNHLY and CDR2 is FYNNEI.

The genes are TRBV11-2 and TRBJ2-5; weak D call: TRBD2 (5 bases). Trimming shortened V by 3 bases and J by 5 bases, and 10 bases separated the two germline ends. Germline values: CDR1 SGHAT, CDR2 FQNNGV. The CDR3 consists of 13 residues. CDR3 amino acids: CASSFRSGETQYF. The CDR3 DNA is TGTGCCAGCAGCTTCAGGTCGGGGGAGACCCAGTACTTC.

This chain joins TRBV9 and TRBJ1-2; 11 bases agree with TRBD1. Germline V gives CDR1 SGDLS, CDR2 YYNGEE. V shed 0 bases and J 6 bases; nucleotides not matched to a gene: 1. The CDR3 runs 14 residues. Here the CDR3 DNA reads TGTGCCAGCAGCGTAGGGACAGGGGGCAATGGCTACACCTTC. Its protein product is CASSVGTGGNGYTF.

The genes are TRBV5-4 and TRBJ1-6, with 8 nucleotides matching TRBD1. The germline gives CDR1 SGHNT, CDR2 YYREEE (reference sequence). The CDR3 runs 15 residues. The trim removed 4 bases at V and 4 bases at J, leaving 4 bases unmatched. CDR3 bases: TGTGCCAGCAGCCAGGGACAGGATTATAATTCACCCCTCCACTTT. It yields the protein CASSQGQDYNSPLHF. The whole variable domain, remainder taken from reference TRBV5-4 and TRBJ1-6, is ETGVTQSPTHLIKTRGQQVTLRCSSQSGHNTVSWYQQALGQGPQFIFQYYREEENGRGNFPPRFSGLQFPNYSSELNVNALELDDSALYLCASSQGQDYNSPLHFGNGTRLTVT.

The chain uses TRBV27 and TRBJ1-1, with 9 bases identical to TRBD1. The CDR3 consists of 16 residues. With V trimmed by 5 bases and J by 5 bases, 12 bases remained unmatched. CDR1 is MNHEY and CDR2 is SMNVEV in the germline V gene (reference sequence). The CDR3 protein is CASSPTSRQGGTEAFF. For the CDR3, the DNA is TGTGCCAGCAGTCCGACTTCCCGACAGGGGGGAACTGAAGCTTTCTTT.